These T cell receptor beta chains were read from a single sample in a study of blood T cell repertoires in COVID-19. Measured with immunoSEQ multiplex PCR; TCRdb has only the in-frame clones, and not every one. The sample yields roughly 240,000 clones, approximately 85% seen once. The specimen was peripheral blood. Source of these receptors: a woman aged 70-85 years with acute or convalescent COVID-19. Both conserved end residues are part of each CDR3. The D gene is left open where the match is weak. Only part of the rows carry a size: once, few, many, or a class if the clone is expanded.

clone size	J gene	V gene	D gene	CDR3 protein	CDR3 DNA
NA	TRBJ1-4	TRBV5-1	TRBD1	CASSPTGGKDEKLFF	TGCGCCAGCAGCCCTACAGGGGGCAAGGATGAAAAACTGTTTTTT
NA	TRBJ2-5	TRBV4-2	TRBD2	CASSAGLAGGKETQYF	TGTGCCAGCAGCGCTGGACTAGCGGGGGGTAAAGAGACCCAGTACTTC
NA	TRBJ1-4	TRBV5-4	NA	CASSLEGGDEKLFF	TGTGCCAGCAGCTTGGAAGGGGGTGATGAAAAACTGTTTTTT
NA	TRBJ2-3	TRBV2	TRBD2	CASSDLVGRGGLRDTQYF	TGTGCCAGCAGTGATCTAGTCGGGCGGGGGGGCCTTAGAGATACGCAGTATTTT
few	TRBJ2-7	TRBV5-5	NA	CASSLGQGYGYEQYF	TGTGCCAGCAGCTTAGGGCAGGGATACGGGTACGAGCAGTACTTC
NA	TRBJ2-3	TRBV7-2	NA	CASSQNVGADTQYF	TGTGCCAGCAGCCAGAACGTAGGGGCAGATACGCAGTATTTT
NA	TRBJ1-2	TRBV7-6	NA	CAGSSFSGQDYGYTF	TGTGCCGGCAGCTCATTCTCGGGACAAGACTATGGCTACACCTTC
once	TRBJ2-2	TRBV5-1	TRBD2	CATSTGTSGTGELFF	TGCGCCACCTCAACCGGGACTAGCGGCACCGGGGAGCTGTTTTTT
NA	TRBJ2-5	TRBV5-4	TRBD2	CASSLPAGYQETQYF	TGTGCCAGCAGCTTGCCAGCGGGGTATCAAGAGACCCAGTACTTC
NA	TRBJ1-1	TRBV15	TRBD1	CATSGQGEVAFF	TGTGCCACCAGCGGACAGGGAGAGGTGGCTTTCTTT
NA	TRBJ1-3	TRBV6-2/TRBV6-3	NA	CASSYSGGSGNTIYF	TGTGCCAGCAGTTACTCGGGGGGCTCTGGAAACACCATATATTTT
NA	TRBJ2-7	TRBV5-1	NA	CASSLRQGQGEQYF	TGCGCCAGCAGCTTGAGGCAGGGGCAGGGGGAGCAGTACTTC
once	TRBJ1-2	TRBV19	NA	CASSIAGQYYGYTF	TGTGCCAGTAGTATAGCAGGACAGTACTATGGCTACACCTTC
NA	TRBJ2-1	TRBV13	TRBD1	CASSYLGTAAYNEQFF	TGTGCCAGCAGCTATTTGGGGACAGCGGCCTACAATGAGCAGTTCTTC
NA	TRBJ2-1	TRBV6-6	TRBD2	CASIELAGTSYNEQFF	TGTGCCAGCATCGAACTAGCGGGGACGTCCTACAATGAGCAGTTCTTC
NA	TRBJ1-5	TRBV10-1	TRBD1	CASSGEGTDRNQPQHF	TGCGCCAGCAGTGGCGAAGGGACAGACCGCAATCAGCCCCAGCATTTT
NA	TRBJ2-2	TRBV11-2	TRBD2	CASSLERGGITGELFF	TGTGCCAGCAGCTTAGAGCGGGGGGGCATCACCGGGGAGCTGTTTTTT
few	TRBJ2-1	TRBV9	NA	CASSVAFSEEQFF	TGTGCCAGCAGCGTAGCTTTTAGCGAGGAGCAGTTCTTC
NA	TRBJ2-2	TRBV7-2	NA	CASSLSRQTGELFF	TGTGCCAGCAGCTTATCCCGACAGACCGGGGAGCTGTTTTTT
NA	TRBJ1-4	TRBV12-3/TRBV12-4	NA	CASSLDSGGKLFF	TGTGCCAGCAGTTTAGATTCCGGGGGGAAACTGTTTTTT
NA	TRBJ2-7	TRBV5-1	NA	CASSLTGRGDYEQYF	TGCGCCAGCAGCTTGACAGGTCGCGGAGACTACGAGCAGTACTTC
NA	TRBJ2-5	TRBV7-9	TRBD1	CASSPPGQGLETQYF	TGTGCCAGCAGCCCCCCGGGACAGGGGCTGGAGACCCAGTACTTC
few	TRBJ1-1	TRBV20-1	NA	CSAISLSEAFF	TGCAGTGCTATTTCCTTGTCTGAAGCTTTCTTT
NA	TRBJ1-3	TRBV4-2	NA	CASSQFSGNTIYF	TGTGCCAGCAGCCAGTTCAGTGGAAACACCATATATTTT
NA	TRBJ1-4	TRBV5-6	TRBD1	CASSPRDRFNEKLFF	TGTGCCAGCAGCCCCCGGGACAGGTTTAATGAAAAACTGTTTTTT
NA	TRBJ1-6	TRBV15	NA	CATSRDRQGVSPLHF	TGTGCCACCAGCAGAGATCGGCAGGGTGTGTCACCCCTCCACTTT
NA	TRBJ1-2	TRBV6-6	NA	CAILVWGVTRDYGYTF	TGTGCCATCCTGGTATGGGGGGTCACCCGTGACTATGGCTACACCTTC
NA	TRBJ1-2	TRBV10-2	NA	CASSARGYGYTF	TGCGCCAGCAGTGCCAGGGGCTATGGCTACACCTTC
NA	TRBJ1-1	TRBV7-2	NA	CASSPEVGEAFF	TGTGCCAGCAGCCCCGAGGTCGGTGAAGCTTTCTTT
NA	TRBJ1-1	TRBV20-1	NA	CSAKRTTEAFF	TGCAGTGCTAAAAGGACAACTGAAGCTTTCTTT
NA	TRBJ1-2	TRBV7-9	NA	CASSPSGPTYGYTF	TGTGCCAGCAGCCCGTCAGGTCCAACCTATGGCTACACCTTC
once	TRBJ1-6	TRBV2	TRBD1	CASSVGDSLNSPLHF	TGTGCCAGCAGTGTGGGGGACAGCCTAAATTCACCCCTCCACTTT
NA	TRBJ1-5	TRBV3-1/TRBV3-2	TRBD1	CASSPGTVGHQPQHF	TGTGCCAGCAGCCCGGGGACAGTGGGGCATCAGCCCCAGCATTTT